Given below is one T cell receptor beta chain in context. The data derive from a study of CD8 T cells in Susac syndrome. CDR1 is SQVTM, CDR2 ANQGSEA, per germline. V was pared by 4 bases and J by 4 bases, with 17 bases of the junction left unmatched. The CDR3 sequence is 18 residues long. Random hexamers were used to reverse transcribe the RNA input (roughly 0.5 to 1 ug). immunoSEQ multiplex PCR amplified TCR beta CDR3 across 54 Vbeta, 13 Jbeta. TCRdb reprocessed the immunoSEQ multiplex PCR reads with MiXCR, giving one entry per CDR3 protein. The sample has approximately 200,000 distinct CDR3 sequences, 80% to 95% seen once.

What was sequenced was CD8+ T cells from PBMCs. The chain recombines TRBV29-1 with TRBJ2-3; 10 bases map to TRBD2. The TCR sequence derives from a human donor with multiple sclerosis. CDR3 sequence: CSVGGMVAGGYLADTQYF. The CDR3 DNA reads as TGCAGCGTTGGGGGTATGGTAGCGGGAGGATATTTGGCAGATACGCAGTATTTT.